A single T cell receptor beta chain is shown here with its context. What antigen it recognizes has not been identified. Per-base quality was not reported, and no clone a single base away is much larger than it. High-throughput TCR beta sequencing profiled peripheral blood CD8+ and CD4+ T cells from healthy donors, Susac syndrome patients and multiple sclerosis patients. Multiple sclerosis controls were treatment-naive patients with stable or active relapsing-remitting disease fulfilling revised McDonald criteria. Bulk CD8+ and CD4+ T cells were purified magnetically by negative isolation, whereas CD8+ TEMRA cells were enriched by FACS. Blood was collected in EDTA tubes and processed within 24 hours, with PBMCs isolated through density gradient centrifugation. PBMCs intended for TCR sequencing were cryopreserved in liquid nitrogen and thawed later in a water bath at 37 degrees C. Purity of sorted or isolated CD4+, CD8+ and CD8+ TEMRA cells was at least 90%.

RNA was extracted using the RNeasy kit, and roughly 0.5 to 1 microgram was reverse transcribed with random hexamers. TCR beta CDR3 regions were amplified with the immunoSEQ multiplex PCR assay covering 54 Vbeta and 13 Jbeta segments. PCR amplification bias was corrected using a synthetic template baseline for primer optimization and computational correction. Under the source paper's analysis protocol: Reads were annotated to V, D and J genes per IMGT and analyzed with immunoSEQ Analyzer, keeping only productive sequences. To calculate clonality, Shannon entropy was normalized by log2 of the number of productive unique sequences and then subtracted from one. Public and private clones were assessed among the 100 most prevalent clones of each patient and control. Clones were defined as Susac-specific when absent from the healthy and MS cohorts, from over 950 published viral clones and from other ImmuneACCESS disease sequences. TCRdb trimmed the raw reads at Q25, called clones with MiXCR and kept productive beta chains. Rows merge per CDR3 protein into single entries with the most common DNA and genes. TCRdb's processing, not the authors' own work, is the source of the V and J calls. The sample profile shows hundreds of thousands of distinct CDR3 sequences; around 85% of them were found once. The top ten clones comprise roughly 0.1% of the sample.

The CDR3 measures 12 amino acids from cysteine to phenylalanine. Of the read, only the CDR3 DNA is kept; its 36 bases are in frame from base 1. Per the germline V gene (reference sequence), LNHDA is the CDR1 and SQIVND is the CDR2. A distance of 7 bases separates the germline ends of V and J, which lose 3 bases and 5 bases respectively. These data originate in a study of CD8 T cells in Susac syndrome (dated by TCRdb to between 2017 and 2020). In terms of the full investigation: Whether CD8+ T cell activation and differentiation in Susac syndrome was antigen driven was tested using repertoire sequencing. Clonality of the CD8+ T cell repertoire was compared between roughly twelve healthy donors, approximately 14 Susac syndrome patients and roughly 16 multiple sclerosis patients.

The research as a whole found: The number of individuals in the TCR sequencing and HLA analysis was acknowledged as relatively small.

The sequenced sample was CD8+ T cells from PBMCs. The chain uses TRBV19 and TRBJ1-1, with no confidently assigned D gene. This clonotype originated in a human donor with multiple sclerosis. The nucleotides read TGTGCCAGTAGTATCGGGAGAACTGAAGCTTTCTTT. Translated, it gives CASSIGRTEAFF.